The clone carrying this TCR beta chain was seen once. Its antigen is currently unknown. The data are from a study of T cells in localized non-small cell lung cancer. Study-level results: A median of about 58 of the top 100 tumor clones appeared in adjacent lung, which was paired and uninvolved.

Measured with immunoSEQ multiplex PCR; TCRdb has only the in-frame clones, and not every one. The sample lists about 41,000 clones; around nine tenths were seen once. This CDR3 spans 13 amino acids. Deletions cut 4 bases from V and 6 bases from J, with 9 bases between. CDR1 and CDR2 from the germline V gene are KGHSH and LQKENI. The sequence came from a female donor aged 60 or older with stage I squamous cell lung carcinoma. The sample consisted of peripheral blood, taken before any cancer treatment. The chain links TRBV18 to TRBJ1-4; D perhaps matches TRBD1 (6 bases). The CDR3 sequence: CASSRAGDEKLFF. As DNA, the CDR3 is TGTGCCAGCTCACGCGCAGGGGATGAAAAACTGTTTTTT.